Here is one TCR beta chain with its context. Its antigen is unidentified. The germline gives CDR1 SGHVS, CDR2 FQNEAQ. CDR3 length: 15 residues. V gave up 1 base and J gave up 6 bases; unmatched junction bases: 6. The data belong to a study of T cell repertoires in cytomegalovirus infection. For the study at large: Recently identified HLA-C-restricted CMV epitopes and well-studied HLA-B-restricted CMV epitopes were used by the study. Study-level findings and limits: Ex vivo, HLA-C-restricted CMV-specific TCR beta clonotypes prevailed over the rest of the response.

TCRdb passed the reads through MiXCR, listing each CDR3 protein once. The sample holds tens of thousands of distinct CDR3 sequences; around 20% are singletons and the top ten take more than 55%. Sequences were derived from CD8+ T cells from cultured PBMCs, sampled from culture after CMV antigen stimulation. This TCR was sampled from a human donor in good health (CMV status not recorded). Some clones in this sample may be carry-over from other donors' samples. The chain carries TRBV7-8 and TRBJ2-7, with 10 bases matching TRBD2. The CDR3 here is CASSLGTSGRREQYF. CDR3 nucleotides: TGTGCCAGCAGCTTAGGGACTAGCGGTCGACGCGAGCAGTACTTC.